The present T cell receptor (beta chain) was sequenced within a study of cytomegalovirus exposure and HLA in healthy donors. Study information: Samples from HLA-typed donors yielded 85 million to 95 million unique TCRs in an early data release. Study outcomes and limitations: Earlier analysis found most TCR beta V segments productive about 87% or about 30% of the time.

Notes on this clone: The target antigen is unknown.

Primers: 60 Vbeta forward and 13 Jbeta reverse. Per the authors' pipeline: As a later analysis found, there were 82 million or so unique TCR beta chains, of which 8.5 million to 13 million were shared. Assay: immunoSEQ multiplex PCR; the TCRdb copy retains only in-frame clones and omits some. The D gene and trimming were derived from the DNA, and the V and J assignments and clone size from that table. The sample lists about 91,000 clones, 69% occurring once. The receptor's source is a female donor in good health and CMV-seronegative. Specimen: PBMCs.

CDR3 amino acids: CASRDRGGGTEAFF. CDR3 bases: TGTGCCAGTAGAGACAGGGGTGGGGGCACTGAAGCTTTCTTT. The gene calls are TRBV19 and TRBJ1-1; TRBD1 matches 8 bases. The CDR3 totals 14 residues. V trimming: 6 bases; J trimming: 4 bases; junction bases outside the gene matches: 7. Germline loops: CDR1 LNHDA, CDR2 SQIVND (reference sequence).